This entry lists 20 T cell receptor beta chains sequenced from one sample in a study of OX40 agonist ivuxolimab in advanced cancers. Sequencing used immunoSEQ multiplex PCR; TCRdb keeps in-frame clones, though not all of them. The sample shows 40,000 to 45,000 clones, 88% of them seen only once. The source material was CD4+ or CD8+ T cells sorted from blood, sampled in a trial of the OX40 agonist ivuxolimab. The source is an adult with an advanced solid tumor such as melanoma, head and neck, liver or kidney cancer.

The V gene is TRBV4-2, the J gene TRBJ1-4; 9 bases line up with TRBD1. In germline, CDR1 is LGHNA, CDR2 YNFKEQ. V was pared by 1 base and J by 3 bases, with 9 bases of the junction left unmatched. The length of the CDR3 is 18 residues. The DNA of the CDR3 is TGTGCCAGCAGCCAAGCTTGGGACAGGGACGTTTCTAATGAAAAACTGTTTTTT. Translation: CASSQAWDRDVSNEKLFF.

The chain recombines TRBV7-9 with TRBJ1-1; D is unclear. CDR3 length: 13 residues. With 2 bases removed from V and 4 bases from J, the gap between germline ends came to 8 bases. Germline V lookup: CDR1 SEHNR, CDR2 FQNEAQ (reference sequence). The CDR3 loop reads CASSLNRGTEAFF. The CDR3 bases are TGTGCCAGCAGCTTAAACCGTGGCACTGAAGCTTTCTTT.

This chain's CDR3 is CSVDGTGKTDTQYF. Here the CDR3 DNA reads TGCAGCGTTGATGGGACAGGGAAGACAGATACGCAGTATTTT. This chain links TRBV29-1 with TRBJ2-3; 9 positions match TRBD1. Germline assignment: CDR1 SQVTM and CDR2 ANQGSEA. V lost 3 bases, J lost 3 bases, and 4 bases stayed unmatched. This CDR3 has 14 amino acids.

The DNA of the CDR3 is TGTGCCAGTAGTATGAATAACAGGGGGACTGGGGCCAACGTCCTGACTTTC. Protein product: CASSMNNRGTGANVLTF. The chain combines TRBV19 with TRBJ2-6, with 8 nucleotides matching TRBD1. Germline V gene data show CDR1 as LNHDA and CDR2 as SQIVND (reference sequence). CDR3 length: 17 amino acids. V lost 3 bases to trimming and J lost 2 bases; unmatched junction nucleotides: 6.

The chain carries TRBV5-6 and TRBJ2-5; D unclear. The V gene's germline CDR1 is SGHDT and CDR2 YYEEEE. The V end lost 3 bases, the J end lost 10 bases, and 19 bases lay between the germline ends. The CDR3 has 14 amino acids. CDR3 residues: CASSSVDPFRIQYF. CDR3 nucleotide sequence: TGTGCCAGCAGCTCGGTTGACCCTTTTAGGATCCAGTACTTC.

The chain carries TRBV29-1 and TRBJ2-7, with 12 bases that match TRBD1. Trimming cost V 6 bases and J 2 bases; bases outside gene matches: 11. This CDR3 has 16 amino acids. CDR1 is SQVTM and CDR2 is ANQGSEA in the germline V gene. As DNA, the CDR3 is TGCAGCGTGGAGATTCTGGGACAGGGGGCCACCTACGAGCAGTACTTC. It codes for CSVEILGQGATYEQYF.

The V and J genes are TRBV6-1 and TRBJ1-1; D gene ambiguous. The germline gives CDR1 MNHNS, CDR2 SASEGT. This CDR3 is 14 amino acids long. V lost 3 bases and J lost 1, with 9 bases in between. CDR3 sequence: CASSDVGTNTEAFF. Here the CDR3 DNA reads TGTGCCAGCAGTGATGTGGGAACGAACACTGAAGCTTTCTTT.

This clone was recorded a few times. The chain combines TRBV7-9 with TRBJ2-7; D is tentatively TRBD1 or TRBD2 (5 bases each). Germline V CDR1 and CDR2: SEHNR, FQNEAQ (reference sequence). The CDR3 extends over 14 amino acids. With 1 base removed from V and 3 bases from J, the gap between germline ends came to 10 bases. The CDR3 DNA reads TGTGCCAGCAGCTTAGTCGGGGCCGGCTACGAGCAGTACTTC. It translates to CASSLVGAGYEQYF.

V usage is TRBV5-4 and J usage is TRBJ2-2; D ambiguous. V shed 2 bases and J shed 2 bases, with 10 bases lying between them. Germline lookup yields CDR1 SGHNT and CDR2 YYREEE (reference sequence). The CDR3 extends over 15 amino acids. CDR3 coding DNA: TGTGCCAGCAGCTTCGTTGCCAGCAACACCGGGGAGCTGTTTTTT. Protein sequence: CASSFVASNTGELFF.

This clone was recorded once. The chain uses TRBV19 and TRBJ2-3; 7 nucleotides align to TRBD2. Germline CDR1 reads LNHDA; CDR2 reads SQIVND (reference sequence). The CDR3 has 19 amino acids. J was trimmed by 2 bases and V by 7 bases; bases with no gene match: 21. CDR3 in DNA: TGTGCCAGTACCGCCCGTTCGCGGCCTATAGCGGGCCACACAGATACGCAGTATTTT. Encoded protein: CASTARSRPIAGHTDTQYF.

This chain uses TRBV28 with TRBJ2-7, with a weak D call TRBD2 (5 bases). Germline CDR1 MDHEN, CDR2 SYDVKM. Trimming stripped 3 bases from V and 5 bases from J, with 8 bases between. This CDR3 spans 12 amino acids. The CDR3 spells CASSLSGNEQYF. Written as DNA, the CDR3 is TGTGCCAGCAGTTTGTCGGGGAACGAGCAGTACTTC.

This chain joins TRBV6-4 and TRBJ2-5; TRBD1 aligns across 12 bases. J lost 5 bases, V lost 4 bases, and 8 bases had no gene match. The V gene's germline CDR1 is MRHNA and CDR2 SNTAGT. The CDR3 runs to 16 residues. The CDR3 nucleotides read TGTGCCAGCAGTGCCGCCCTGGGACAGGGGGCCGAGACCCAGTACTTC. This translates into CASSAALGQGAETQYF.

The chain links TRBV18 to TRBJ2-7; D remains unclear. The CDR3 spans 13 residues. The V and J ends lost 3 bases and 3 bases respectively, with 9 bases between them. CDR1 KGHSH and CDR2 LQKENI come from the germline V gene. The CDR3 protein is CASSPSNHYEQYF. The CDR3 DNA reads TGTGCCAGCTCACCGTCGAACCACTACGAGCAGTACTTC.

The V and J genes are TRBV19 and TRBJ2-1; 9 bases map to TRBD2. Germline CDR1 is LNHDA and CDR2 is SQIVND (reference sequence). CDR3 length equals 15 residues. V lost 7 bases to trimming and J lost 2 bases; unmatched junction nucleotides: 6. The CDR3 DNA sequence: TGTGCCAGTACCCTTGAGCGGGAGGCCTACAATGAGCAGTTCTTC. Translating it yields CASTLEREAYNEQFF.

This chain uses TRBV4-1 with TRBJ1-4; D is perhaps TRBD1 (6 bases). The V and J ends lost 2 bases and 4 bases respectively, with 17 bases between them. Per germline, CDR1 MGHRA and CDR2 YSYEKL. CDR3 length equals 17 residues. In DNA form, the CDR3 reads TGCGCCAGCAGCCAACGAACTACCCAGGGGATTAATGAAAAACTGTTTTTT. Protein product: CASSQRTTQGINEKLFF.

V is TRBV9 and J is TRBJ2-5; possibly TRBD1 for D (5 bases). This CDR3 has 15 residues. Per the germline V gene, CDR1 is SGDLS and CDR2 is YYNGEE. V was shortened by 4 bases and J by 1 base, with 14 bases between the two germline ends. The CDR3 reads CASSSGRTPQETQYF. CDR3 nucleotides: TGTGCCAGCAGCTCAGGACGGACACCCCAAGAGACCCAGTACTTC.

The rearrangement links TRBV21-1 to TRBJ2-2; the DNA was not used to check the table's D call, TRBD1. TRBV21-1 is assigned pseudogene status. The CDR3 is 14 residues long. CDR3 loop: CASGGDRATGELFF. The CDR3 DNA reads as TGTGCCAGCGGAGGGGACAGGGCCACCGGGGAGCTGTTTTTT.

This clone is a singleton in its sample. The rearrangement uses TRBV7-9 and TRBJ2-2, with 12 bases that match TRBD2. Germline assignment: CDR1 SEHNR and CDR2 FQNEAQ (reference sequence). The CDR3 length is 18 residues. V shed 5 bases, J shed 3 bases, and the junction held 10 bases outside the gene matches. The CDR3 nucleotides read TGTGCCAGCAGCCCAAAGACTAGCGGGAGAGGCGACACCGGGGAGCTGTTTTTT. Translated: CASSPKTSGRGDTGELFF.

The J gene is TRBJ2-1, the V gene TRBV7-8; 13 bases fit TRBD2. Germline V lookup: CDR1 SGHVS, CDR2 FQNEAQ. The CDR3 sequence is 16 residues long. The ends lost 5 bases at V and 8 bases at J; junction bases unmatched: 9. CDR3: CASSRATSGRRDEQFF. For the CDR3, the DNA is TGTGCCAGCAGCCGCGCGACTAGCGGGAGGAGGGATGAGCAGTTCTTC.

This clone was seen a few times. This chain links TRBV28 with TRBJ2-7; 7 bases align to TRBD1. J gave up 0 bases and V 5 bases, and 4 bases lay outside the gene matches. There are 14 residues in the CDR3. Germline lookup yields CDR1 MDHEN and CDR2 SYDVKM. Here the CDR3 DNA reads TGTGCCAGCAGTCTGCGACAGGGCTCCTACGAGCAGTACTTC. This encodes CASSLRQGSYEQYF.